These 32 T cell receptor beta chains originate from one sample sequenced in a study of spatial heterogeneity in lung cancer. Regarding the study as a whole: Tumor mutation counts were tracked by expanded intratumoral alpha and beta TCR counts.

TCRdb analysed the 5' RACE reads with MiXCR anew, one entry per CDR3 protein. The table records about 11,000 distinct CDR3 sequences, about 12% of them present only once. The time point here: sample taken at primary tumor resection. Their antigens remain unidentified. Sequencing was performed on lung tumor tissue, taken at surgery. These receptors were obtained from a female donor with early-stage non-small cell lung cancer.

This clonotype was found many times. V usage is TRBV7-9 and J usage is TRBJ1-1, with D unresolved. Germline V CDR1 and CDR2: SEHNR, FQNEAQ (reference sequence). Trimming removed 3 bases at V and 5 bases at J, with 10 bases between. This CDR3 is 13 amino acids long. Here the CDR3 reads CASSFTLATEAFF. In nucleotides, the CDR3 is TGTGCCAGCAGCTTTACGCTAGCGACTGAAGCTTTCTTT.

By share, this clonotype ranks as medium-sized. The V and J genes are TRBV5-1 and TRBJ1-1, with D uncertain. The length of the CDR3 is 14 residues. The V gene's germline CDR1 is SGHRS and CDR2 YFSETQ. V was trimmed by 7 bases and J by 1 base, leaving 14 bases between them. The CDR3 bases are TGCGCCAGCGCTCCGATATCCTGGAACACTGAAGCTTTCTTT. Translated: CASAPISWNTEAFF.

Sample share makes this clonotype medium-sized. V and J are TRBV12-3 or TRBV12-4 and TRBJ2-3, with D perhaps TRBD1 (5 bases). V shed 5 bases and J shed 3 bases, with 12 bases lying between them. This CDR3 has 14 residues. The CDR3 here is CASSARAVTDTQYF. CDR3 nucleotides: TGTGCCAGCAGTGCCAGGGCGGTAACAGATACGCAGTATTTT.

This clonotype is medium-sized in the sample. V and J are TRBV7-9 and TRBJ1-4; 12 bases are shared with TRBD1. The CDR3 runs 18 residues. After removal of 5 bases from V and 6 bases from J, the junction contained 13 bases not matched to a gene. Germline-derived CDR1 and CDR2 are SEHNR and FQNEAQ (reference sequence). The CDR3 coding sequence is TGTGCCAGCAGCCCGCTCCCGGGACAGGGGGCGGAGGATGAAAAACTGTTTTTT. Protein sequence: CASSPLPGQGAEDEKLFF.

This clonotype is classed as medium-sized. CDR3 bases: TGTGCCAGCTCCCGCACGTTCGGCGAGACCCAGTACTTC. Residues: CASSRTFGETQYF. The chain carries TRBV2 and TRBJ2-5, with no clear D. Trimming left V 8 bases short and J 5 bases short, with 15 bases between. CDR1 is SNHLY, CDR2 FYNNEI, per germline. CDR3 length equals 13 residues.

This clonotype was seen ten or more times. The CDR3 here is CASSWGPDGDTQYF. In DNA, the CDR3 is TGTGCCAGCAGCTGGGGCCCCGACGGGGATACGCAGTATTTT. The V gene is TRBV5-6, the J gene TRBJ2-3; D might be TRBD1 (5 bases). Looked up from germline, CDR1 is SGHDT and CDR2 is YYEEEE. Trimming cost V 3 bases and J 6 bases, with 14 bases left between them. The CDR3 extends over 14 amino acids.

The chain employs TRBV6-5 and TRBJ2-3; possible D gene TRBD1, 6 bases. The CDR3 is 14 amino acids. Germline V gene sequence: CDR1 MNHEY, CDR2 SVGAGI. Trimming took off 5 bases at V and 1 base at J, with 10 bases between the two ends. DNA of the CDR3: TGTGCCAGCAGTCCTTGGACAGGCACAGATACGCAGTATTTT. It translates to CASSPWTGTDTQYF.

Relative to its sample, this clonotype is medium-sized. The chain recombines TRBV7-3 with TRBJ1-1; D is uncertain. Germline CDR1 is SGHTA and CDR2 is FQGTGA. The V and J ends lost 4 bases and 3 bases respectively, with 9 bases between them. The CDR3 covers 13 residues. Here the CDR3 reads CASSYHRDTEAFF. CDR3 bases: TGTGCCAGCAGCTATCACCGGGACACTGAAGCTTTCTTT. The variable domain in full, completed from reference TRBV7-3 and TRBJ1-1, reads GAGVSQTPSNKVTEKGKYVELRCDPISGHTALYWYRQSLGQGPEFLIYFQGTGAADDSGLPNDRFFAVRPEGSVSTLKIQRTERGDSAVYLCASSYHRDTEAFFGQGTRLTVV.

With regard to this clonotype: Just one base apart from a much larger clone, this may be a read error. The chain joins TRBV6-4 to TRBJ2-1; D unclear. There are 13 residues in the CDR3. Germline V gene lookup returns CDR1 MRHNA and CDR2 SNTAGT. In nucleotides, the CDR3 is TGTGCCAGGAGTGTCTTCCGGGACAATGAGCAGTTCTTC. It yields the protein CARSVFRDNEQFF.

This clonotype has ten or more counts. The chain has TRBV6-1 and TRBJ2-3, with D possibly TRBD2 on 5 matching bases. Trimming removed 7 bases from V and 6 bases from J, with 20 bases in between. CDR3 length: 15 residues. Germline CDR1 and CDR2: MNHNS and SASEGT. The CDR3 bases are TGTGCCAGCATTACGGGGAACCACGTTGCTGATACGCAGTATTTT. Translation gives CASITGNHVADTQYF.

The sample holds many counts of this clonotype. The rearrangement links TRBV2 to TRBJ2-2; TRBD2 agrees at 7 bases. After removal of 7 bases from V and 6 bases from J, the junction contained 11 bases not matched to a gene. The CDR3 has 15 residues. In germline, CDR1 is SNHLY, CDR2 FYNNEI. Here the CDR3 DNA reads TGTGCCAGCACCGCACGGCGGGGAGGGTCCGGGGAGCTGTTTTTT. Residues: CASTARRGGSGELFF. The full variable domain, rest sourced from reference TRBV2 and TRBJ2-2, is EPEVTQTPSHQVTQMGQEVILRCVPISNHLYFYWYRQILGQKVEFLVSFYNNEISEKSEIFDDQFSVERPDGSNFTLKIRSTKLEDSAMYFCASTARRGGSGELFFGEGSRLTVL.

Ten or more counts support this clonotype. This chain connects TRBV7-9 to TRBJ1-1; D is ambiguous. The CDR3 has 14 residues. V lost 2 bases to trimming and J lost 1 base, with 8 bases between them. The germline V gene has CDR1 SEHNR and CDR2 FQNEAQ (reference sequence). The chain's CDR3 is CASSLSGANTEAFF. DNA of the CDR3: TGTGCCAGCAGCTTATCTGGCGCGAACACTGAAGCTTTCTTT.

This clonotype was seen ten or more times. The CDR3 loop reads CASSLAGTGNGYTF. The DNA of the CDR3 is TGTGCCAGCAGCTTAGCGGGGACGGGTAATGGCTACACCTTC. This chain joins TRBV7-2 and TRBJ1-2; perhaps TRBD1 as D (5 bases). Trimming removed 0 bases from V and 6 bases from J, with 11 bases in between. In germline, CDR1 is SGHTA, CDR2 FQGNSA. The CDR3 sequence is 14 residues long.

V usage is TRBV7-3 and J usage is TRBJ1-1, with a tentative D call TRBD1 (5 bases). CDR3 length: 13 amino acids. Trimming shortened V by 10 bases and J by 0 bases, and 12 bases separated the two germline ends. The germline V gene has CDR1 SGHTA and CDR2 FQGTGA. The chain's CDR3 is CATAWGVNTEAFF. The DNA of the CDR3 is TGTGCCACCGCCTGGGGGGTGAACACTGAAGCTTTCTTT.

This clonotype was recorded many times. This chain joins TRBV4-3 and TRBJ2-1, with D tentatively TRBD2 (5 bases). The CDR3 has 13 residues. V lost 2 bases and J lost 9, with 11 bases in between. CDR1 and CDR2 from the germline V gene are LGHNA and YSLEER. CDR3 DNA sequence: TGCGCCAGCAGCCAACTACGAAGCGGTGAGCAGTTCTTC. It yields the protein CASSQLRSGEQFF.

This clonotype occurred many times. This chain uses TRBV20-1 with TRBJ1-6, with TRBD1 matching 7 bases. The CDR3 length is 13 residues. Germline V CDR1 and CDR2: DFQATT, SNEGSKA (reference sequence). The V and J ends lost 6 bases and 7 bases, in that order; junction bases with no gene match: 6. In DNA, the CDR3 is TGCAGTGCCGCACAGGGGCGCAATTCACCCCTCCACTTT. It yields the protein CSAAQGRNSPLHF.

This clonotype occurred many times. The CDR3 loop reads CASSYSWDPYSNQPQHF. In nucleotides, the CDR3 is TGTGCCAGCAGTTACTCCTGGGATCCATATAGCAATCAGCCCCAGCATTTT. This chain uses TRBV6-5 with TRBJ1-5; D not certain. This CDR3 contains 17 residues. Between the trimmed V and J ends, which lost 0 bases and 0 bases, there was a span of 12 bases. Germline assignment: CDR1 MNHEY and CDR2 SVGAGI.

In its sample, this clonotype is large. J is TRBJ2-2 and V is TRBV12-3 or TRBV12-4; D unresolved. Trimming took 5 bases from V and 4 from J, leaving 8 bases between them. The CDR3 runs 13 residues. The CDR3 DNA follows: TGTGCCAGCAGTGGTCAGTCCACCGGGGAGCTGTTTTTT. This translates into CASSGQSTGELFF.

Within the sample, this clonotype is medium-sized (0.01 to 0.1%). This sequence joins TRBV7-2 and TRBJ2-3; 11 nucleotides align to TRBD2. The CDR3 sequence is 15 residues long. J was trimmed by 6 bases and V by 8 bases; bases with no gene match: 10. Germline assignment: CDR1 SGHTA and CDR2 FQGNSA. CDR3 in amino acids: CASRTSGSVADTQYF. Written as DNA, the CDR3 is TGTGCCAGCCGAACTAGCGGGAGTGTGGCGGATACGCAGTATTTT.

This clonotype was seen more than once but under ten times. The J gene is TRBJ1-2, the V gene TRBV7-9; D remains unclear. Per the germline V gene, CDR1 is SEHNR and CDR2 is FQNEAQ (reference sequence). The CDR3 runs 12 residues. V was trimmed by 4 bases and J by 2 bases, leaving 5 bases between them. The CDR3 loop reads CASSSSNYGYTF. As DNA, the CDR3 is TGTGCCAGCAGCTCCAGCAACTATGGCTACACCTTC.

This clonotype is termed medium-sized. This sequence joins TRBV5-1 and TRBJ1-1, with D maybe TRBD1 (6 bases). The CDR3 extends over 13 amino acids. Trimming pared 4 bases from V and 2 bases from J, leaving 9 bases between. Germline CDR1 reads SGHRS; CDR2 reads YFSETQ. The CDR3, as DNA: TGCGCCAGCAGCCCAGGGACAAACACTGAAGCTTTCTTT. It yields the protein CASSPGTNTEAFF.

This clonotype was recorded many times. The V call is TRBV27, the J call TRBJ2-5, with TRBD2 as a possible D gene (5 bases). Germline V gene data show CDR1 as MNHEY and CDR2 as SMNVEV (reference sequence). This CDR3 comprises 13 residues. V lost 8 bases and J 4 bases, leaving 14 bases between the germline ends. CDR3 DNA: TGTGCCAGCTCTGTCCCGGGGAGAGAGACCCAGTACTTC. This translates into CASSVPGRETQYF.

This clonotype appeared a few times. The chain joins TRBV7-8 to TRBJ1-2; D might be TRBD1 (6 bases). Germline values: CDR1 SGHVS, CDR2 FQNEAQ. CDR3 length: 14 amino acids. The V end lost 5 bases, the J end lost 2 bases, and 12 bases lay between the germline ends. In DNA form, the CDR3 reads TGTGCCAGCAGCAACAGGGAGTCAAACTATGGCTACACCTTC. It encodes CASSNRESNYGYTF.

This clonotype has ten or more counts. This chain connects TRBV7-2 to TRBJ2-7, with TRBD2 identical over 11 bases. The CDR3 is 15 residues long. CDR1 and CDR2 (germline): SGHTA, FQGNSA. The J segment lost 3 bases and the V segment lost 4 bases, leaving 5 bases of the junction unmatched. For the CDR3, the DNA is TGTGCCAGCAGCTACACTAGCGGGGGTTACTACGAGCAGTACTTC. Protein: CASSYTSGGYYEQYF.

By frequency in the sample, this clonotype is medium-sized. The chain couples TRBV20-1 to TRBJ1-1; D gene ambiguous. There are 13 residues in the CDR3. Germline CDR1 is DFQATT and CDR2 is SNEGSKA (reference sequence). Trimming pared 4 bases from V and 11 bases from J, leaving 20 bases between. Here the CDR3 reads CSAIWDGSSRAFF. For the CDR3, the DNA is TGCAGTGCTATTTGGGATGGGTCTTCGCGCGCTTTCTTT.

The V gene is TRBV20-1, the J gene TRBJ1-4, with D tentatively TRBD1 (6 bases). Trimming stripped 5 bases from V and 13 bases from J, with 14 bases between. Germline values: CDR1 DFQATT, CDR2 SNEGSKA (reference sequence). The CDR3 is 11 amino acids. The CDR3 loop reads CSARGPGGLFF. In DNA form, the CDR3 reads TGCAGTGCTCGGGGGCCCGGGGGACTGTTTTTT.

On this clonotype: Given a much more abundant clone one base away, this may be a read error. V and J are TRBV12-3 or TRBV12-4 and TRBJ2-7; D unresolved. CDR3 size: 11 residues. CDR3 bases: TGTGCCTGCAGTTTCTCCTACGAGCAGTACTTC. Translating gives CACSFSYEQYF.

Turning to this clonotype: Possible read error: a much larger clone is one base away. The DNA of the CDR3 is TGTGCCAGCAGCGAACACCTAGGGACGGTCACAGATACGCAGTATTTT. Translating it yields CASSEHLGTVTDTQYF. V usage is TRBV6-2 or TRBV6-3 and J usage is TRBJ2-3; D assignment may be TRBD1 or TRBD2 (5 bases each). This CDR3 contains 16 residues. Looked up from germline, CDR1 is MNHEY and CDR2 is SVGEGT. Between the trimmed V and J ends, which lost 6 bases and 2 bases, there was a span of 18 bases.

This clonotype is deemed medium-sized. V usage is TRBV7-2 and J usage is TRBJ2-5; 9 bases are shared with TRBD1. The CDR3 has 14 amino acids. The germline CDR1 and CDR2 sequences are SGHTA and FQGNSA. J was trimmed by 5 bases and V by 6 bases; bases with no gene match: 7. The DNA of the CDR3 is TGTGCCAGCAGTCCCGACAGGGGGTTGGAGACCCAGTACTTC. Its translation is CASSPDRGLETQYF.

By proportion, this clonotype is medium-sized. The chain links TRBV10-3 to TRBJ2-3; possibly TRBD1 or TRBD2 for D (5 bases each). This CDR3 has 13 residues. Germline CDR1 is ENHRY and CDR2 is SYGVKD. Deletions cut 5 bases from V and 6 bases from J, with 12 bases between. The CDR3 reads CAISPHGGDTQYF. The CDR3 DNA follows: TGTGCCATCAGTCCGCATGGGGGTGATACGCAGTATTTT.

This clonotype is deemed medium-sized. V and J are TRBV7-2 and TRBJ1-2, with D perhaps TRBD1 (6 bases). The germline V and J ends were trimmed by 5 bases and 2 bases, with 15 bases remaining between them. The CDR3 runs to 15 residues. Per germline, CDR1 SGHTA and CDR2 FQGNSA. In DNA, the CDR3 is TGTGCCAGCAGCCGATTTCCCCAGGGGAACTATGGCTACACCTTC. This translates into CASSRFPQGNYGYTF. Full variable domain (missing parts from reference TRBV7-2 and TRBJ1-2): GAGVSQSPSNKVTEKGKDVELRCDPISGHTALYWYRQSLGQGLEFLIYFQGNSAPDKSGLPSDRFSAERTGGSVSTLTIQRTQQEDSAVYLCASSRFPQGNYGYTFGSGTRLTVV.

This clonotype is labeled as medium-sized. The V call is TRBV7-9, the J call TRBJ2-2, with D tentatively TRBD1 (6 bases). The CDR3 extends over 14 amino acids. Germline values: CDR1 SEHNR, CDR2 FQNEAQ (reference sequence). V lost 2 bases, J lost 7 bases, and 11 bases lay in between. DNA of the CDR3: TGTGCCAGCAGCTTACTACAGGGCGTCGGGGAGCTGTTTTTT. It encodes CASSLLQGVGELFF.